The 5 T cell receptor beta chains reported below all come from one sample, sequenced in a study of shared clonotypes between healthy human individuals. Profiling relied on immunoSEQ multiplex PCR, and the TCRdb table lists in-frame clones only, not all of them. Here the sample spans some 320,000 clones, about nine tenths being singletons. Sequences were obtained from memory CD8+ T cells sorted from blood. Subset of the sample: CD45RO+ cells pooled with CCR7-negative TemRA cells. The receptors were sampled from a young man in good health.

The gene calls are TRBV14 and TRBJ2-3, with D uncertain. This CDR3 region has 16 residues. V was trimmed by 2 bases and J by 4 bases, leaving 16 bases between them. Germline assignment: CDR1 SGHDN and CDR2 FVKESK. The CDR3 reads CASSQFTERSPDTQYF. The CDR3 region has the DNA TGTGCCAGCAGCCAATTTACAGAACGGAGCCCAGATACGCAGTATTTT.

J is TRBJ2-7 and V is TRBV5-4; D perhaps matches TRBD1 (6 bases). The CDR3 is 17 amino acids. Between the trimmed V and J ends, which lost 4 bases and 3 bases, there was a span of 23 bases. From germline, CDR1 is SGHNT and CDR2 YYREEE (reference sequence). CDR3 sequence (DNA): TGTGCCAGCAGCCGAGATGCCGGATGGGGGACACACTACGAGCAGTACTTC. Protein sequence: CASSRDAGWGTHYEQYF. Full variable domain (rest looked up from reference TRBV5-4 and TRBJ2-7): ETGVTQSPTHLIKTRGQQVTLRCSSQSGHNTVSWYQQALGQGPQFIFQYYREEENGRGNFPPRFSGLQFPNYSSELNVNALELDDSALYLCASSRDAGWGTHYEQYFGPGTRLTVT.

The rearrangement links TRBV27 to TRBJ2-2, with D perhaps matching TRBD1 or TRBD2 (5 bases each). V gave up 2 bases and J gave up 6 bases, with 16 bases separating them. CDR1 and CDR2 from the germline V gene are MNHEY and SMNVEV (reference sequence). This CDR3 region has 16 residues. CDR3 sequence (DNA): TGTGCCAGCAGTTTAACGGGACCCCAGCTATCCGGGGAGCTGTTTTTT. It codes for CASSLTGPQLSGELFF.

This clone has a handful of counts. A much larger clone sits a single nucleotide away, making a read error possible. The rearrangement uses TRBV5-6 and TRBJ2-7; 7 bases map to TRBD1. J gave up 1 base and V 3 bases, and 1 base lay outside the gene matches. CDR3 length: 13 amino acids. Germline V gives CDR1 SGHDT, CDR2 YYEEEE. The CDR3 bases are TGTGCCAGCAGCTGGGGACAGTCCTACGAGCAGTACTTC. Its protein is CASSWGQSYEQYF.

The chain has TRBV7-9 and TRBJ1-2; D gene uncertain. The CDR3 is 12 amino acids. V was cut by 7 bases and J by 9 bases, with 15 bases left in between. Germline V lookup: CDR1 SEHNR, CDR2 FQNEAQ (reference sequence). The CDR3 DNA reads TGTGCCAGCACTGCCCAGCCGTTTCGCTACACCTTC. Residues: CASTAQPFRYTF.